A selection of T cell receptor beta chains follows, all from one sample in a study of blood T cell repertoires in COVID-19. The data were produced by immunoSEQ multiplex PCR, yet TCRdb's version contains in-frame clones alone and is incomplete. Among 190,000 or so clones listed, roughly 89% were seen once. Sequencing used peripheral blood. These receptors were taken from a woman aged 18-30 years who had recovered from COVID-19. Each CDR3 is given with its conserved first and last residue. D genes are given only for firm matches. Size is stated for part of the rows, as once, few or many counts, or as a class when the clone is expanded.

clone size	D gene	V gene	J gene	CDR3 protein	CDR3 DNA
-	TRBD2	TRBV24-1	TRBJ2-1	CATSDVSGRVGNEQFF	TGTGCCACCAGTGATGTCAGCGGGAGGGTCGGCAATGAGCAGTTCTTC
few	TRBD1	TRBV29-1	TRBJ2-5	CSGHRGTETQYF	TGCAGCGGTCACAGGGGTACGGAGACCCAGTACTTC
once	-	TRBV2	TRBJ2-3	CASSRDIRQTDTQYF	TGTGCCAGCTCCCGGGACATAAGACAAACAGATACGCAGTATTTT
-	-	TRBV7-2	TRBJ2-1	CASSLGGVKGNEQFF	TGTGCCAGCAGCTTAGGGGGGGTGAAGGGGAATGAGCAGTTCTTC
-	TRBD2	TRBV2	TRBJ2-1	CASSEREQPGLAGGDNEQFF	TGTGCCAGCAGTGAAAGAGAACAGCCGGGACTAGCGGGAGGTGACAATGAGCAGTTCTTC
many	-	TRBV4-1	TRBJ1-1	CASSQYAGNSGTEAFF	TGCGCCAGCAGCCAATATGCGGGTAACTCGGGCACTGAAGCTTTCTTT
once	TRBD1	TRBV27	TRBJ1-5	CASSLNTGQLQHF	TGTGCCAGCAGTTTAAACACGGGACAGCTCCAGCATTTT
once	-	TRBV25-1	TRBJ1-1	CASSERGRAEAFF	TGTGCCAGCAGTGAAAGGGGGAGGGCTGAAGCTTTCTTT
-	TRBD1	TRBV29-1	TRBJ2-3	CSVYRDRDTQYF	TGCAGCGTCTACCGGGACAGGGATACGCAGTATTTT
-	-	TRBV18	TRBJ1-2	CASSPPLAVNYGYTF	TGTGCCAGCTCACCACCGCTGGCAGTAAACTATGGCTACACCTTC
-	-	TRBV12-3/TRBV12-4	TRBJ2-7	CASSTYRVHEQYF	TGTGCCAGCAGTACATACAGGGTCCACGAGCAGTACTTC
-	TRBD1	TRBV9	TRBJ1-5	CASSGQGGNQPQHF	TGTGCCAGCAGCGGACAGGGTGGCAATCAGCCCCAGCATTTT
-	-	TRBV2	TRBJ1-4	CASSGRAIGSLNEKLFF	TGTGCCAGCAGTGGGAGGGCCATAGGTTCTCTTAATGAAAAACTGTTTTTT
-	TRBD2	TRBV4-1	TRBJ2-1	CASSSPSGGDNEQFF	TGCGCCAGCAGTTCTCCCAGCGGGGGTGACAATGAGCAGTTCTTC
-	-	TRBV19	TRBJ1-2	CASKPVSNYGYTF	TGTGCCAGTAAGCCCGTTTCTAACTATGGCTACACCTTC
-	-	TRBV27	TRBJ1-2	CASSYSGYGYTF	TGTGCCAGCAGTTATTCGGGCTATGGCTACACCTTC
-	TRBD1	TRBV30	TRBJ1-4	CAWNLGTGINEKLFF	TGTGCCTGGAATTTAGGGACAGGGATTAATGAAAAACTGTTTTTT
-	TRBD2	TRBV18	TRBJ2-1	CASSPTGGLNEQFF	TGTGCCAGCTCACCTACGGGGGGGCTGAATGAGCAGTTCTTC
once	-	TRBV7-2	TRBJ1-3	CASSPSSSSSGNTIYF	TGTGCCAGCAGCCCGAGCTCGTCGAGCTCTGGAAACACCATATATTTT
-	-	TRBV5-1	TRBJ2-7	CASSLGQVVDEQYF	TGCGCCAGCAGCTTGGGACAGGTTGTGGACGAGCAGTACTTC
-	-	TRBV2	TRBJ2-1	CASRTTVYNEQFF	TGTGCCAGCAGAACGACAGTATACAATGAGCAGTTCTTC
-	-	TRBV9	TRBJ1-1	CASSVAEGLMGSVNTEAFF	TGTGCCAGCAGCGTAGCTGAGGGCCTAATGGGGAGTGTGAACACTGAAGCTTTCTTT
-	TRBD1	TRBV9	TRBJ2-1	CASSPRLGTDSYNEQFF	TGTGCCAGCAGCCCTCGCCTCGGGACAGACTCCTACAATGAGCAGTTCTTC
-	-	TRBV9	TRBJ1-2	CASSVSSIDYGYTF	TGTGCCAGCAGCGTTTCATCTATCGACTATGGCTACACCTTC
-	-	TRBV12-3/TRBV12-4	TRBJ1-1	CASSFQAEAFF	TGTGCCAGCAGTTTTCAGGCTGAAGCTTTCTTT
-	-	TRBV2	TRBJ1-1	CAKGHQNTEAFF	TGTGCCAAGGGACACCAGAACACTGAAGCTTTCTTT
-	-	TRBV4-3	TRBJ2-3	CASSQSAGLATTDTQYF	TGCGCCAGCAGCCAAAGCGCCGGCCTAGCGACTACAGATACGCAGTATTTT
-	TRBD1	TRBV6-5	TRBJ2-3	CASRDGQGAANTQYF	TGTGCCAGCAGGGACGGACAGGGGGCCGCAAATACGCAGTATTTT
-	-	TRBV10-3	TRBJ1-2	CAISESSTGFHGYTF	TGTGCCATCAGTGAGTCGAGTACGGGGTTTCATGGCTACACCTTC
-	TRBD2	TRBV7-6	TRBJ2-6	CASSVTSGVYSGANVLTF	TGTGCCAGCAGCGTTACTAGCGGGGTTTACTCTGGGGCCAACGTCCTGACTTTC
-	-	TRBV13	TRBJ2-5	CASSLSHKKKTQYF	TGTGCCAGCAGCTTATCACACAAAAAGAAAACCCAGTACTTC
-	TRBD2	TRBV19	TRBJ2-1	CASSPLAGGRYEQFF	TGTGCCAGTAGCCCTTTAGCGGGAGGGAGGTATGAGCAGTTCTTC
-	TRBD1	TRBV6-5	TRBJ1-2	CASRGQGNYGYTF	TGTGCCAGCAGGGGACAGGGAAACTATGGCTACACCTTC
-	-	TRBV20-1	TRBJ2-7	CSATLVSEQYF	TGCAGTGCTACGTTGGTTAGCGAGCAGTACTTC
few	-	TRBV4-3	TRBJ1-2	CASSQDRQGRNYGYTF	TGCGCCAGCAGCCAAGACAGGCAGGGGCGAAACTATGGCTACACCTTC
-	-	TRBV9	TRBJ1-2	CASSPSEGPNYGYTF	TGTGCCAGCAGCCCTTCCGAGGGTCCTAACTATGGCTACACCTTC
-	TRBD2	TRBV9	TRBJ2-5	CASSALPGTRETQYF	TGTGCCAGCAGCGCCCTACCCGGGACTAGGGAGACCCAGTACTTC
-	-	TRBV5-4	TRBJ2-5	CASSLEGVAETQYF	TGTGCCAGCAGCTTGGAGGGGGTCGCGGAGACCCAGTACTTC
-	TRBD1	TRBV19	TRBJ2-5	CASSTTGGETQYF	TGTGCCAGTAGTACGACAGGGGGCGAGACCCAGTACTTC
-	-	TRBV27	TRBJ1-4	CASSPTDSTNEKLFF	TGTGCCAGCAGTCCGACAGATTCAACTAATGAAAAACTGTTTTTT
-	TRBD1	TRBV24-1	TRBJ2-1	CATSDGDRVSYNEQFF	TGTGCCACCAGTGATGGGGACAGAGTCTCCTACAATGAGCAGTTCTTC
-	-	TRBV6-5	TRBJ1-2	CASSPGQNLAFGYTF	TGTGCCAGCAGTCCCGGACAGAACTTGGCTTTTGGCTACACCTTC
-	-	TRBV4-1	TRBJ1-6	CASSQDRVSPLHF	TGCGCCAGCAGCCAAGACAGGGTTTCACCCCTCCACTTT
-	TRBD2	TRBV3-1/TRBV3-2	TRBJ2-1	CASSLGTSGAGEQFF	TGTGCCAGCAGCCTTGGGACTAGCGGGGCGGGGGAGCAGTTCTTC
-	-	TRBV6-4	TRBJ2-6	CASSPGSGANVLTF	TGTGCCAGCAGTCCAGGATCCGGGGCCAACGTCCTGACTTTC
-	TRBD1	TRBV4-3	TRBJ1-2	CASSQPGQGWNGYTF	TGCGCCAGCAGCCAACCCGGACAGGGCTGGAATGGCTACACCTTC
-	TRBD2	TRBV7-2	TRBJ2-1	CASSLREGLSGEQFF	TGTGCCAGCAGCTTGAGGGAGGGCCTTTCGGGGGAGCAGTTCTTC
-	-	TRBV2	TRBJ2-3	CASRQAFSSTDTQYF	TGTGCCAGCCGGCAGGCATTTTCAAGCACAGATACGCAGTATTTT
-	TRBD2	TRBV10-3	TRBJ2-4	CAIGLAGGQNIQYF	TGTGCCATTGGACTAGCGGGAGGTCAAAACATTCAGTACTTC
-	-	TRBV7-8	TRBJ2-7	CASSTPRGVQYF	TGTGCCAGCAGCACCCCCCGGGGTGTGCAGTACTTC
-	TRBD1	TRBV2	TRBJ2-3	CASSYRGITDTQYF	TGTGCCAGCAGCTACAGGGGTATCACAGATACGCAGTATTTT
-	-	TRBV6-6	TRBJ1-4	CASSYMVELFF	TGTGCCAGCAGTTACATGGTAGAACTGTTTTTT
-	-	TRBV19	TRBJ1-2	CASSAPGGLYGYTF	TGTGCCAGTAGTGCCCCAGGTGGCCTCTATGGCTACACCTTC
-	-	TRBV24-1	TRBJ1-2	CATSDTAIDYGYTF	TGTGCCACCAGTGACACAGCCATCGACTATGGCTACACCTTC
few	-	TRBV30	TRBJ2-2	CAWNRLADTGELFF	TGTGCCTGGAATAGGCTAGCTGACACCGGGGAGCTGTTTTTT
-	TRBD2	TRBV12-5	TRBJ2-1	CASQLAGDLRSYNEQFF	TGTGCTAGCCAACTAGCGGGAGACCTTAGGTCCTACAATGAGCAGTTCTTC
-	TRBD2	TRBV7-3	TRBJ2-1	CASSLGRLAGNEQFF	TGTGCCAGCAGTTTAGGTCGGCTAGCGGGCAATGAGCAGTTCTTC
few	-	TRBV7-9	TRBJ2-3	CASSTGGGTDTQYF	TGTGCCAGCAGCACGGGGGGCGGCACAGATACGCAGTATTTT
few	-	TRBV7-6	TRBJ1-6	CASSLAGQANSPLHF	TGTGCCAGCAGCTTAGCGGGACAAGCTAATTCACCCCTCCACTTT